This T cell receptor beta chain was captured in a study of shared clonotypes between healthy human individuals. Study background: The plates for each donor numbered three CD4 naive, three CD4 memory, two CD8 naive and one CD8 memory.

Original data processing: With immunoSEQ giving junction-only sequences and no quality scores, filtering differed. TCRdb's table, derived via immunoSEQ multiplex PCR, lists solely in-frame clones and lacks some. V, J and clone size are taken as reported in that table, and D and trimming were inferred from the DNA itself. The table has roughly 700,000 clones, less than 85% seen once. The germline V gene has CDR1 SGHDT and CDR2 YYEEEE. The V segment lost 2 bases and the J segment 5 bases; nucleotides outside the gene matches: 14. The CDR3 totals 19 residues. The source of this sequence is a young woman in good health. The sample consisted of memory CD4+ T cells sorted from blood. Subset given: CD45RA-negative fraction. This chain connects TRBV5-6 to TRBJ2-5; 14 bases are shared with TRBD2. The CDR3 region has the DNA TGTGCCAGCAGCTTTGACCCCGGGACTAGCGGGAGAAGGTGGGAGACCCAGTACTTC. Translating it yields CASSFDPGTSGRRWETQYF.